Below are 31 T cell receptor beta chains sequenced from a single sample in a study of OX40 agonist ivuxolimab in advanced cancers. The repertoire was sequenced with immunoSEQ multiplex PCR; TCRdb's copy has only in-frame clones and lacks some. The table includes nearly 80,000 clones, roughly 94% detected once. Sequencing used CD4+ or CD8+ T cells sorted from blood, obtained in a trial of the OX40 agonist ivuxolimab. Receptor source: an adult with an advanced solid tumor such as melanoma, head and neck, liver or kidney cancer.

CDR3 sequence reads: CASSYGVGAGELFF. The CDR3 nucleotides are TGTGCCAGCAGTTACGGGGTCGGGGCCGGGGAGCTGTTTTTT. The chain carries TRBV6-5 and TRBJ2-2; D is possibly TRBD2 (5 bases). The CDR3 has 14 amino acids. Trimming pared 2 bases from V and 6 bases from J, leaving 10 bases between. In germline, CDR1 is MNHEY, CDR2 SVGAGI.

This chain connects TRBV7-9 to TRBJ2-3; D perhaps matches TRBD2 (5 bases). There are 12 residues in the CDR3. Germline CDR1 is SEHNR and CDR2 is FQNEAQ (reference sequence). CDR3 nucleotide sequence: TGTGCGAGCGAGGGAGAAACAGATACGCAGTATTTT. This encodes CASEGETDTQYF.

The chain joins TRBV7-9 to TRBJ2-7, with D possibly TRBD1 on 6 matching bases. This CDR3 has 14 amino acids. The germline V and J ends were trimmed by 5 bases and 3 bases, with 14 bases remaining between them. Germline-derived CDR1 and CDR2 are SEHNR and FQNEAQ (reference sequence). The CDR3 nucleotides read TGTGCCAGCAGCCCCCGGACAGAGAGCTACGAGCAGTACTTC. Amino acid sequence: CASSPRTESYEQYF.

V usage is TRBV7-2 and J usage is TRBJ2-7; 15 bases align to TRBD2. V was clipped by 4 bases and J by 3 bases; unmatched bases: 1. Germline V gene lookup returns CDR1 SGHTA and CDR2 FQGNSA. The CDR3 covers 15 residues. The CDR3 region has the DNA TGTGCCAGCAGCTCGGGACTAGCGGGAGGCTACGAGCAGTACTTC. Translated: CASSSGLAGGYEQYF.

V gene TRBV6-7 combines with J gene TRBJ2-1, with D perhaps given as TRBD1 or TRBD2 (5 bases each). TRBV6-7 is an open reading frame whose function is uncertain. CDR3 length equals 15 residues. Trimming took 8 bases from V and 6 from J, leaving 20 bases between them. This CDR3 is CASLPGPHCLNEQFF. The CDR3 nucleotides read TGTGCCAGCCTACCGGGGCCTCACTGCCTCAATGAGCAGTTCTTC.

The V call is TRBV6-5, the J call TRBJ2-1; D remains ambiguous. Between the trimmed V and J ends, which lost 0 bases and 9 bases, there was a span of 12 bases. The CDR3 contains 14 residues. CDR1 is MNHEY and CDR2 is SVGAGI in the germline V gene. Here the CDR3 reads CASSYSIRLPEQFF. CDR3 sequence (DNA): TGTGCCAGCAGTTACTCGATCCGGCTTCCTGAGCAGTTCTTC.

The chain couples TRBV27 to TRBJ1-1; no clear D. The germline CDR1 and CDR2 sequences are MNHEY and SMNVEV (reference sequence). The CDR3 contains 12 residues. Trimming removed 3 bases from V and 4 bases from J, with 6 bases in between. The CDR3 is CASSFEGTEAFF. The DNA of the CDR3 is TGTGCCAGCAGTTTCGAGGGCACTGAAGCTTTCTTT.

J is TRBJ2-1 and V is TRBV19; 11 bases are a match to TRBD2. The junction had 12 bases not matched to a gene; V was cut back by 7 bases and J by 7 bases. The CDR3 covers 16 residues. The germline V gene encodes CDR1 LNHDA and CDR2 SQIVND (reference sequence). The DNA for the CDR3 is TGTGCCAGTAACCCACTTTGGGCTAGCGGGGGGAATGAGCAGTTCTTC. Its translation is CASNPLWASGGNEQFF.

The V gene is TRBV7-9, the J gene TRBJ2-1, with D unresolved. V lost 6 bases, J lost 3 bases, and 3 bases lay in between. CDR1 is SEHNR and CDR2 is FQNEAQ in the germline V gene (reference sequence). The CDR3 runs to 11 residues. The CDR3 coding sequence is TGTGCCAGCAGTTACTACAATGAGCAGTTCTTC. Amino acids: CASSYYNEQFF.

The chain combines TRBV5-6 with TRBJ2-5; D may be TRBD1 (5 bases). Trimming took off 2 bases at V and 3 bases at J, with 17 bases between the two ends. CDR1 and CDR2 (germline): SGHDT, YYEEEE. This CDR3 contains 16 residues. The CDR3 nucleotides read TGTGCCAGCAGCTTAAGGGGAACAAGGGCCGAAGAGACCCAGTACTTC. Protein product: CASSLRGTRAEETQYF. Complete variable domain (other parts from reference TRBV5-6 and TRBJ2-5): DAGVTQSPTHLIKTRGQQVTLRCSPKSGHDTVSWYQQALGQGPQFIFQYYEEEERQRGNFPDRFSGHQFPNYSSELNVNALLLGDSALYLCASSLRGTRAEETQYFGPGTRLLVL.

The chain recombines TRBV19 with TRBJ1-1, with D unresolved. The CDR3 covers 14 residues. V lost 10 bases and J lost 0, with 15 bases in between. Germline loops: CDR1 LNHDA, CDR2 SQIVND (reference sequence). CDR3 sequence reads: CATCPTYLNTEAFF. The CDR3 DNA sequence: TGTGCCACCTGTCCCACCTATTTGAACACTGAAGCTTTCTTT.

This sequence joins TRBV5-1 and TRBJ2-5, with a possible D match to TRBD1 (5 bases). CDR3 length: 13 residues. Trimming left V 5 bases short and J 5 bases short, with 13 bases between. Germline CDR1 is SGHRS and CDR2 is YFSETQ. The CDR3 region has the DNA TGCGCCAGCAGTTCAGGGCAGGAGGAGACCCAGTACTTC. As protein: CASSSGQEETQYF.

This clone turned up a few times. The CDR3 is CASSLTGTGVNQPQHF. CDR3 in DNA: TGTGCCAGCAGCCTAACCGGGACAGGGGTCAATCAGCCCCAGCATTTT. This chain joins TRBV7-9 and TRBJ1-5, with 10 bases that match TRBD1. The junction had 7 bases not matched to a gene; V was cut back by 5 bases and J by 3 bases. This CDR3 is 16 amino acids long. Germline V CDR1 and CDR2: SEHNR, FQNEAQ (reference sequence).

CDR3 region: CASSVLAGNEQFF. In nucleotides, the CDR3 is TGTGCCAGTAGTGTCCTAGCGGGTAATGAGCAGTTCTTC. The J gene is TRBJ2-1, the V gene TRBV19; 8 bases agree with TRBD2. This CDR3 spans 13 amino acids. The trim removed 5 bases at V and 7 bases at J, leaving 4 bases unmatched. Germline lookup yields CDR1 LNHDA and CDR2 SQIVND (reference sequence).

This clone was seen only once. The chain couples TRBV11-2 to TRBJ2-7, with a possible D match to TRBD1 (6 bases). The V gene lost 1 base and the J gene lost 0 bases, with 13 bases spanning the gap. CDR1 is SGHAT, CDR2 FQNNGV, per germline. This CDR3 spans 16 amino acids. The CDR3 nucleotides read TGTGCCAGCAGCTTAGGGGAATGGACAGTCTCCTACGAGCAGTACTTC. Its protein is CASSLGEWTVSYEQYF.

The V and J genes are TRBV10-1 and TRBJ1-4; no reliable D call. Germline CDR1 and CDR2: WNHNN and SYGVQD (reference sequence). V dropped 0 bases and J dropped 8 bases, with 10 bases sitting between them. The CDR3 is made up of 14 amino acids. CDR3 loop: CASSESLSGEKLFF. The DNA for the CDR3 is TGCGCCAGCAGTGAGTCGTTATCGGGGGAAAAACTGTTTTTT.

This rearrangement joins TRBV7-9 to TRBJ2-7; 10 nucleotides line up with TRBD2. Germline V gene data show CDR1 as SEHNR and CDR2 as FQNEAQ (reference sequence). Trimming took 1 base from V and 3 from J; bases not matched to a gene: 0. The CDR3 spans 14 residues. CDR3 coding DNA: TGTGCCAGCAGCTTAGAGCGGGGGGGCTACGAGCAGTACTTC. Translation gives CASSLERGGYEQYF.

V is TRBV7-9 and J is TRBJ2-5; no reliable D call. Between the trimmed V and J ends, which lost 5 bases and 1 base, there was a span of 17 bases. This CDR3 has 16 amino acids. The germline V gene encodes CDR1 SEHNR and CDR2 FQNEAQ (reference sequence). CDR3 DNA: TGTGCCAGCAGCCACGCAATTGGCGGCATCCAAGAGACCCAGTACTTC. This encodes CASSHAIGGIQETQYF. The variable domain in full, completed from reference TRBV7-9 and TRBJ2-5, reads DTGVSQNPRHKITKRGQNVTFRCDPISEHNRLYWYRQTLGQGPEFLTYFQNEAQLEKSRLLSDRFSAERPKGSFSTLEIQRTEQGDSAMYLCASSHAIGGIQETQYFGPGTRLLVL.

DNA of the CDR3: TGTGCCAGCAGCTCCCAGGGGGCTAGGGTGAGCTCCTACAATGAGCAGTTCTTC. Amino acids: CASSSQGARVSSYNEQFF. This chain connects TRBV13 to TRBJ2-1; 8 bases are a match to TRBD1. J lost 0 bases, V lost 4 bases, and 11 bases had no gene match. CDR3 size: 18 residues. Germline-derived CDR1 and CDR2 are PRHDT and FYEKMQ (reference sequence).

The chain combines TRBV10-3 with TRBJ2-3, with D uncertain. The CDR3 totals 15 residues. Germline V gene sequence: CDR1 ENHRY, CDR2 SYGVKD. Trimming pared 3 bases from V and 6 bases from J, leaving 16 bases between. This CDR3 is CAISDGYGKLDTQYF. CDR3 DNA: TGTGCCATCAGTGACGGGTATGGGAAACTCGATACGCAGTATTTT.

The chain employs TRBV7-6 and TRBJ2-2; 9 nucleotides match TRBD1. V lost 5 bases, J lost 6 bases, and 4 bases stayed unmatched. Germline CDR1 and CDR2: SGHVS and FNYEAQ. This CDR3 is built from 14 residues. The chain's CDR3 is CASSPTGGPGELFF. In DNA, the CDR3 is TGTGCCAGCAGCCCGACAGGGGGACCCGGGGAGCTGTTTTTT. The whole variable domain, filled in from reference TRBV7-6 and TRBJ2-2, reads GAGVSQSPRYKVTKRGQDVALRCDPISGHVSLYWYRQALGQGPEFLTYFNYEAQQDKSGLPNDRFSAERPEGSISTLTIQRTEQRDSAMYRCASSPTGGPGELFFGEGSRLTVL.

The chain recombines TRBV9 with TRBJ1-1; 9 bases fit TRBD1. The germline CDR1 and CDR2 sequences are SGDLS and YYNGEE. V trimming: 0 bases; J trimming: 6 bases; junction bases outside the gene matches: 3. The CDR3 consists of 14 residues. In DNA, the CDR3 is TGTGCCAGCAGCGTAGGGACAGGGGCTGCTGAAGCTTTCTTT. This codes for CASSVGTGAAEAFF.

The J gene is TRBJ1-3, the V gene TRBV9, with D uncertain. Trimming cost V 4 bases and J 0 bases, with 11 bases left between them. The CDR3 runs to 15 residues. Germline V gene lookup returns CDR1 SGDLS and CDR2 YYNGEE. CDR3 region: CASSPTPSSGNTIYF. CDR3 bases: TGTGCCAGCAGCCCGACTCCTTCCTCTGGAAACACCATATATTTT.

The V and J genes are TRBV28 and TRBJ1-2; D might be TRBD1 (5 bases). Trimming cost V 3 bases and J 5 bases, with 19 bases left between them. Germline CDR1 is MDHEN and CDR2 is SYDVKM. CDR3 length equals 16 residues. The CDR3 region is CASSFRTPDYWYGYTF. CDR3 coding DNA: TGTGCCAGCAGTTTCCGGACACCGGATTATTGGTATGGCTACACCTTC.

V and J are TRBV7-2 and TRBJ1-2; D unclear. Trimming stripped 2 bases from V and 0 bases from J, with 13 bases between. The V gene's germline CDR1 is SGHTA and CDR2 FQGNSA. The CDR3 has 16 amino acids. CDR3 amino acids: CASSLYMRLPNYGYTF. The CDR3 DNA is TGTGCCAGCAGCTTATACATGAGGTTACCTAACTATGGCTACACCTTC.

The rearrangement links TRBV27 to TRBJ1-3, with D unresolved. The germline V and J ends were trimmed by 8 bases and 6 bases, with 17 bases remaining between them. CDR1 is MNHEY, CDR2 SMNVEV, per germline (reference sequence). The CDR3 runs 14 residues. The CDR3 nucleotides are TGTGCCAGCTCACCTCCCGGGAGCCCAAACACCATATATTTT. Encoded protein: CASSPPGSPNTIYF.

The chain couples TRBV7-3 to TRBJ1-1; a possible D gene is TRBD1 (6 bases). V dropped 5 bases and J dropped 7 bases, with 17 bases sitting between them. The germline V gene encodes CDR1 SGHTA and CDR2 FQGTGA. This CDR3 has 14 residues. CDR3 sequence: CASSPQAGAGEAFF. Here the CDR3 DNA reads TGTGCCAGCAGCCCACAGGCAGGGGCGGGTGAAGCTTTCTTT.

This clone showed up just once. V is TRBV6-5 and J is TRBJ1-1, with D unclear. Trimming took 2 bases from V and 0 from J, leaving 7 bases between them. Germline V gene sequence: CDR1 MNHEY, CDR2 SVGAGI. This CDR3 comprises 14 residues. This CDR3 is CASSYTGLNTEAFF. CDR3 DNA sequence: TGTGCCAGCAGTTACACCGGGCTGAACACTGAAGCTTTCTTT.

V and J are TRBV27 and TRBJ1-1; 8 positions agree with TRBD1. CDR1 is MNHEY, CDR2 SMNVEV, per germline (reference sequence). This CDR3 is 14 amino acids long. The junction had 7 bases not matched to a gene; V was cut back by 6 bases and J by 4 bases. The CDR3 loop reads CASRAGGAGTEAFF. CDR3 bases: TGTGCCAGCAGGGCAGGGGGCGCGGGCACTGAAGCTTTCTTT.

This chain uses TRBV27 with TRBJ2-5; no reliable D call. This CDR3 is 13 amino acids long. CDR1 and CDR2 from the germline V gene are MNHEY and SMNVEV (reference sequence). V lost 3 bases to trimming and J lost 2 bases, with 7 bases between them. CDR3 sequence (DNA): TGTGCCAGCAGTTTGGTAGGGCAAGAGACCCAGTACTTC. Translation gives CASSLVGQETQYF.

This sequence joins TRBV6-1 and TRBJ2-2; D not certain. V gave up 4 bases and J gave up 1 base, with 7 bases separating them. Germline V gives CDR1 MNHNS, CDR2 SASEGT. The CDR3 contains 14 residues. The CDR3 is CASSGEGNTGELFF. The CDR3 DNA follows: TGTGCCAGCAGTGGTGAAGGGAACACCGGGGAGCTGTTTTTT.